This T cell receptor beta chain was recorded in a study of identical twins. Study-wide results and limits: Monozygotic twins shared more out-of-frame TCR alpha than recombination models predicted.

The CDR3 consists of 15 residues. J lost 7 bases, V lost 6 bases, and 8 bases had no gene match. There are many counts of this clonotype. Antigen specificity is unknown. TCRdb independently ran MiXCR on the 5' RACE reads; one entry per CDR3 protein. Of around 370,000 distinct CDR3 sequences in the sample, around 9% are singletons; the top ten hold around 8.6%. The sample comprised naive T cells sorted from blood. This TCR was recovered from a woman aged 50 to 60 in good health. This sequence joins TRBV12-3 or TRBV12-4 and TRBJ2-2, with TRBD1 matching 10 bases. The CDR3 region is CASSLDRGTYGELFF. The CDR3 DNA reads TGTGCCAGCAGCCTGGACAGGGGGACATACGGGGAGCTGTTTTTT.